The rows below give T cell receptor beta chains drawn from one sample of a study of tumor and adjacent non-tumor tissue in lung cancer. TCRdb ran MiXCR on the multiplex PCR reads and lists one entry per CDR3 protein. The repertoire consists of more than 85,000 distinct CDR3 sequences, with approximately 87% occurring once and the leading ten covering more than 20%. Input material: lung tumor tissue. The receptors shown here come from a man aged 65 to 79 with non-small cell lung cancer. The CDR3 runs from the conserved cysteine through the conserved F or W. The D gene is left open where the match is weak. A row's size may be missing; if present it is once, few, many or a size class.

D gene | clone size | J gene | V gene | CDR3 protein | CDR3 DNA
- | - | TRBJ1-5 | TRBV12-3/TRBV12-4 | CASRPIDQPQHF | TGTGCCAGCCGTCCTATTGATCAGCCCCAGCATTTT
TRBD1 | - | TRBJ2-3 | TRBV20-1 | CSNRDPRQGGRDTQYF | TGCAGTAATAGAGACCCTCGACAGGGTGGGAGAGATACGCAGTATTTT
TRBD2 | - | TRBJ2-3 | TRBV5-1 | CASSPQTSGGAHTQYF | TGCGCCAGCAGCCCCCAGACTAGCGGGGGCGCACATACGCAGTACTTT
- | - | TRBJ2-7 | TRBV29-1 | CSVVRTGLRGEQYF | TGCAGCGTTGTCCGGACTGGTCTGAGGGGCGAGCAATACTTC
- | - | TRBJ1-1 | TRBV20-1 | CSARCPQVNTEAFF | TGCAGTGCTAGATGTCCTCAAGTGAACACTGAGGCTTTCTTT
- | - | TRBJ1-1 | TRBV6-2/TRBV6-3 | CASRHFVGQRTEAFF | TGTGCCAGCCGACATTTTGTGGGACAAAGAACAGAAGCTTTCTTT
- | many | TRBJ2-7 | TRBV5-4 | CASSLFVTGISEQYF | TGTGCCAGCAGCTTGTTCGTGACAGGAATTTCTGAGCAGTACTTC
- | - | TRBJ2-3 | TRBV10-1 | CASSVGTPDTQYF | TGTGCCAGCTCAGTGGGGACCCCAGATACGCAGTATTTT
- | - | TRBJ1-1 | TRBV5-4 | CASIFDSGDTEAFF | TGTGCCAGCATCTTCGACAGTGGGGACACTGAAGCTTTCTTT
- | many | TRBJ2-5 | TRBV28 | CASSDRTIQETQYF | TGTGCCAGCAGTGACAGGACAATCCAAGAGACCCAGTACTTC
TRBD2 | - | TRBJ2-1 | TRBV6-2/TRBV6-3 | CVSSSSGRAPYEQFF | TGTGTCAGCAGTTCTAGCGGGAGGGCCCCATATGAGCAGTTCTTC
TRBD2 | - | TRBJ2-1 | TRBV4-1 | CASSHPGLAMGPGKNEQFF | TGCGCCAGCAGCCATCCGGGACTAGCGATGGGACCAGGTAAAAATGAGCAGTTCTTC
- | - | TRBJ2-3 | TRBV10-2 | CTSAWALDTQYF | TGCACCAGCGCCTGGGCTCTAGATACGCAGTATTTT
- | few | TRBJ2-3 | TRBV6-2/TRBV6-3 | CVSSYPMTVGHQDTQYF | TGTGTCAGTAGTTACCCGATGACAGTAGGCCACCAGGATACGCAATATTTT
- | - | TRBJ1-5 | TRBV19 | CASTTVGPGQRYQPQHF | TGTGCCAGTACTACAGTGGGACCGGGGCAGAGGTACCAGCCCCAGCATTTT
- | - | TRBJ1-2 | TRBV29-1 | CSVQTPTINYGYSF | TGCAGCGTTCAAACCCCTACAATCAACTATGGCTACAGCTTC
- | - | TRBJ2-3 | TRBV12-3/TRBV12-4 | CASRPTGTDTQYF | TGTGCCAGCAGGCCGACTGGTACAGATACACAGTATTTT
- | - | TRBJ2-4 | TRBV20-1 | CSARDPHGAKNIQYF | TGCAGTGCTAGAGATCCACATGGGGCCAAAAACATTCAGTACTTT
TRBD1 | - | TRBJ2-3 | TRBV11-2 | CASSLQGFSDRQYF | TGTGCCAGCAGCCTACAGGGGTTCTCAGATAGGCAGTATTTT
TRBD2 | - | TRBJ2-5 | TRBV10-3 | CAIGIERGPLSGSQYF | TGTGCCATCGGGATCGAGCGGGGCCCTTTGTCGGGGTCCCAGTACTTC
- | - | TRBJ1-4 | TRBV6-6 | CVSRLNAPQLFF | TGTGTCAGCAGATTAAATGCGCCCCAACTGTTTTTT
- | - | TRBJ1-2 | TRBV28 | CAIENKVFPWDIF | TGTGCCATCGAAAACAAGGTCTTCCCTTGGGACATCTTC
TRBD2 | - | TRBJ2-7 | TRBV5-6 | CVSSPTLAGGPGSNEQYF | TGTGTCAGCAGCCCGACACTAGCGGGAGGCCCGGGTAGCAACGAGCAGTACTTC
- | - | TRBJ2-1 | TRBV5-4 | CASSFKGDKGFLDEQFF | TGTGCCAGCAGCTTTAAGGGGGACAAGGGGTTCCTCGATGAACAGTTCTTC
- | - | TRBJ1-1 | TRBV5-6 | CAGTLLYRGGDTEAFF | TGTGCCGGCACCCTGCTGTATAGAGGGGGGGACACTGAAGCTTTCTTT
TRBD1 | - | TRBJ1-1 | TRBV6-2/TRBV6-3 | CASSTRQGTNTEALF | TGTGCCAGCAGTACTAGACAGGGCACGAACACTGAAGCTTTGTTT
- | - | TRBJ1-4 | TRBV11-3 | CASNRTVSGGKLFF | TGTGCCAGCAATAGGACAGTCTCTGGTGGAAAACTCTTTTTT
TRBD1 | - | TRBJ1-5 | TRBV6-6 | CASSYFGVGQNSNQPQHF | TGTGCCAGCAGTTACTTCGGGGTGGGACAGAATAGCAACCAACCCCAGCATTTT
- | - | TRBJ2-3 | TRBV12-5 | CASGFDRYQLQYF | TGTGCTAGTGGTTTTGACAGATATCAGCTCCAGTATTTT
- | - | TRBJ2-3 | TRBV10-2 | CTSSDRWRTDTQYF | TGCACCAGCAGTGATCGGTGGCGTACAGATACGCAGTATTTT
- | - | TRBJ2-7 | TRBV5-4 | CASSSWGYKQYF | TGTGCCAGCAGCTCTTGGGGATACAAGCAGTACTTC
- | many | TRBJ2-4 | TRBV20-1 | CSASQNIQYF | TGCAGTGCTAGTCAAAACATTCAGTACTTC
- | - | TRBJ1-2 | TRBV10-2 | CASSEGRTVDYDYTF | TGCGCCAGCAGTGAGGGAAGGACGGTGGACTATGACTACACCTTC
TRBD1 | - | TRBJ1-6 | TRBV10-3 | CVINRQGPNSALHF | TGTGTCATCAATAGACAGGGACCTAATTCAGCCCTCCACTTT
- | once | TRBJ1-5 | TRBV6-2/TRBV6-3 | CTSNPLMIGLRNQPQQF | TGTACCAGCAATCCTCTGATGATTGGACTTCGCAATCAGCCCCAGCAATTT
- | many | TRBJ1-5 | TRBV21-1 | CASSKALDRALNQPQHF | TGTGCCAGCAGCAAAGCACTGGACAGGGCCCTTAATCAGCCCCAGCATTTT
- | many | TRBJ1-2 | TRBV11-2 | CASSRNLDPWLGYTF | TGTGCCAGCAGCCGCAATCTGGACCCCTGGCTTGGCTACACCTTC
- | - | TRBJ2-3 | TRBV11-3 | CASSADSPSTDTQYF | TGTGCCAGCAGCGCGGACTCCCCTAGCACAGATACGCAGTATTTT
TRBD2 | - | TRBJ2-2 | TRBV11-2 | CANSWGGPTGELFF | TGTGCCAACAGCTGGGGGGGACCCACCGGGGAGCTGTTTTTT
- | many | TRBJ2-7 | TRBV5-4 | CASSFAGGRGEQYF | TGTGCCAGCAGCTTTGCCGGGGGGCGGGGAGAGCAGTACTTC
- | - | TRBJ1-3 | TRBV6-1 | CASSETSTIYF | TGTGCCAGCAGTGAAACGTCCACCATATATTTC
TRBD2 | once | TRBJ2-7 | TRBV6-5 | CAIVRRLAGSNEQYF | TGTGCCATCGTAAGGAGACTAGCAGGTTCTAACGAGCAGTACTTC
- | - | TRBJ1-2 | TRBV29-1 | CSVVPYQSSGEDWYTF | TGCAGCGTTGTGCCGTATCAATCCTCGGGAGAAGATTGGTACACCTTC
TRBD2 | - | TRBJ2-1 | TRBV6-1 | CASSRLAGEYNELFF | TGTGCCAGCAGTAGGCTAGCGGGGGAATACAATGAGCTGTTCTTC
- | - | TRBJ2-3 | TRBV11-2 | CVSNLTPGSNTQCF | TGTGTCAGCAACCTAACCCCAGGGTCAAATACGCAGTGTTTT
TRBD1 | - | TRBJ1-1 | TRBV6-5 | CASRAGTGLVTETSF | TGTGCCAGCAGGGCCGGGACAGGGTTGGTCACTGAAACTTCCTTT
- | - | TRBJ2-3 | TRBV11-2 | CAGNTRMGGPTDTQYF | TGTGCCGGCAACACCCGCATGGGGGGTCCTACAGATACGCAGTATTTT
- | - | TRBJ2-1 | TRBV12-3/TRBV12-4 | CTNSRRGNEQFF | TGTACCAACAGCCGTCGGGGGAACGAGCAGTTTTTC
- | - | TRBJ1-4 | TRBV11-2 | CASSRSGASNEKLLF | TGTGCCAGCAGTAGAAGTGGGGCAAGTAATGAAAAATTGCTTTTT